A single T cell receptor beta chain is shown here with its context. Its matching antigen is unknown. This specimen comes from a study of blood T cells in healthy people across ages. Looking at the study overall: The template switching approach captured approximately one barcoded beta molecule for every two T cells.

This CDR3 has 14 residues. From germline, CDR1 is LGHNA and CDR2 YSLEER. Trimming cost V 4 bases and J 6 bases, with 15 bases left between them. Study-wide results and limits: In long-lived donors, naive CD4+ cell counts and diversity exceeded those of aged donors.

Using a J-beta primer mix together with a sample-barcoded 5' primer, a second PCR was run for about 7 to 12 cycles. TCRdb independently ran MiXCR on the 5' RACE reads; one entry per CDR3 protein. The table includes about 1.4 million distinct CDR3 sequences, around 55% detected once. This TCR came from a man aged 18 to 29 in good health. The rearrangement links TRBV4-3 to TRBJ2-5; unclear D gene. The sample was blood. DNA for the CDR3: TGCGCCAGCAGCCCCTCGCCCTTGGGTAAGACCCAGTACTTC. Translating it yields CASSPSPLGKTQYF.